Listed here is a single T cell receptor (beta chain). Its target antigen remains unknown. At one boundary the junction diverges from the germline segment, which might be a read error. One collaborating source in Seattle enrolled patients while the patients were actively infected and followed the patients over time throughout the course of disease. The collaborating institutions used their own protocols to collect whole blood in K2EDTA tubes. For TCRbeta analysis, collaborators shipped samples as frozen whole blood, isolated PBMCs, or DNA extracted from either of those sample types. TCRbeta CDR3 regions were amplified from genomic DNA using the immunoSEQ Assay, a bias-controlled multiplex PCR. As for the original processing: Nucleated cell counts per sample were estimated from amplification of reference gene primers within the assay. To quantify the absolute abundance of each unique TCRbeta CDR3 rearrangement, sequence reads were collapsed and filtered. For each sample, productive Simpson clonality was calculated by taking the square root of Simpson's diversity index across productive rearrangements. TCRdb mirrors the immuneACCESS table, restricted to in-frame sequences. Some clones are absent from its copies; in checked studies, under half trace to an unresolved V gene, and the reason for the others is unknown. The D gene and trimming were derived from the DNA, and the V and J assignments and clone size from that table. A total of 200,000 to 250,000 clones appear in this sample, 80% to 95% of them only once. Around 0.84% of the sample lies in the top ten.

The sample comes from a study of blood T cell repertoires in COVID-19 (dated by TCRdb to the early 2020s). Study-wide context: Collaborator samples came from the United States, Italy and Spain and covered acute and convalescent phases of COVID-19. The material from the prospective study consisted of cDNA or gDNA derived from T cells, B-cell-depleted T cells, or PBMCs. The dataset comprised deeply sampled blood TCRbeta repertoires from subjects exposed to, actively infected with, or recovered from COVID-19. The repertoires were released in a freely available public database meant as a resource for research on the immune response to SARS-CoV-2. Samples came from the ongoing ImmuneRACE study (first 160 participants) plus 1,254 subjects from 6 global collaborators. Sample metadata almost always included a de-identified subject ID, COVID-19 status, age in years and sex. Where available, HLA class I and class II types were obtained from metadata supplied by the sample provider rather than from assay-based typing. General study outcomes and caveats: The quantity of clinical and demographic metadata differed by source and by participant and was supplied without curation.

Sequences SGHAT (CDR1) and FQNNGV (CDR2) are obtained from the germline V gene. The CDR3 runs 18 residues from the cysteine to the phenylalanine. Kept here is only the CDR3 DNA, which spans 54 bases and is read in frame from base 1. This TCR was recovered from a man between 60 and 75 years old with COVID-19, enrolled during active disease. The receptor chain draws on TRBV11-2 and TRBJ1-6; a tentative D call is TRBD1 (6 bases match). What was sequenced was peripheral blood. DNA sequence: TGTGCCAGCAGCGTAGAATTCAGGGGAAGCTCCTATAATTCACCCCTCCACTTT. Its translation reads: CASSVEFRGSSYNSPLHF.